This entry is about one TCR beta chain. Its antigen remains unknown. This record comes from a study of graft-versus-host responses after intestinal transplantation. The overall study: Grafts were multivisceral, liver-intestinal, or isolated intestinal. Each recipient received anti-thymocyte globulin induction, then tacrolimus and steroids for 3 to 4 years.

This CDR3 region has 16 residues. Trimming pared 3 bases from V and 3 bases from J, leaving 14 bases between. Germline V gene data show CDR1 as SGHVS and CDR2 as FNYEAQ. Study-wide points: Recipient marrow contained GvH clones, some of which appeared first in ileum or blood. Allografts of one patient group, those with graft-donor T cell macrochimerism, had high graft-versus-host to host-versus-graft clonal ratios.

Clones were sequenced by immunoSEQ multiplex PCR, and TCRdb holds only the in-frame ones, with some missing. This sample has 80,000 to 100,000 clones, with roughly 90% found just once. The sample in question was unstimulated CD4+ T cells sorted from spleen or lymph node cells, obtained before intestinal transplant. The source of this sequence is a human donor who received an intestinal transplant. This chain connects TRBV7-6 to TRBJ1-4; no definite D call. The CDR3 sequence: CASSLGSAGPNEKLFF. The CDR3, as DNA: TGTGCCAGCAGCTTGGGTTCCGCGGGTCCTAATGAAAAACTGTTTTTT.